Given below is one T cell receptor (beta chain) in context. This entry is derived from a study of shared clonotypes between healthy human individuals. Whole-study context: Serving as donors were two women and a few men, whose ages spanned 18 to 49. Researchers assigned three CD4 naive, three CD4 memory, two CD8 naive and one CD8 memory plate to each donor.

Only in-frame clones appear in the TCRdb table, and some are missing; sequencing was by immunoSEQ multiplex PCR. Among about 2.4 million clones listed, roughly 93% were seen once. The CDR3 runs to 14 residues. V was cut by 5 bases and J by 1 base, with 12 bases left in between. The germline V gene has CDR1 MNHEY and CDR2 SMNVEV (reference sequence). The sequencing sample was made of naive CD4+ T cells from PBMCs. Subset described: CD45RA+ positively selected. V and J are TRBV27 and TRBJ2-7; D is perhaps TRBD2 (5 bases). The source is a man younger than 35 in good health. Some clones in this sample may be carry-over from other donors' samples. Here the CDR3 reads CASSNPAESYEQYF. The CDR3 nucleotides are TGTGCCAGCAGTAACCCAGCGGAGTCCTACGAGCAGTACTTC.